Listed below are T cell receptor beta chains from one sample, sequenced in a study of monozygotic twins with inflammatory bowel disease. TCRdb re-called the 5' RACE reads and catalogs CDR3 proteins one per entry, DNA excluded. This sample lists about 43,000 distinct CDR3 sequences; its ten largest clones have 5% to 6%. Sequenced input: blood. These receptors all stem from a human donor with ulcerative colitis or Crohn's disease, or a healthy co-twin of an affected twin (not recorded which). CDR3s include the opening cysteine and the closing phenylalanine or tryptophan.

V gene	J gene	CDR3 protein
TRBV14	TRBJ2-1	CASSHATSGIYEQFF
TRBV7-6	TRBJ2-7	CASSVPGGGPYEQYF
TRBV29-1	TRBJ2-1	CSGAATTGGEQFF
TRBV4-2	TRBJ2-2	CASSQESRTGPRELFF
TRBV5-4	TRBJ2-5	CASSLELAGGRETQYF
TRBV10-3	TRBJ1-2	CAISRDANPNYGYTF
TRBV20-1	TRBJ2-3	CSASFRVRTDTQYF
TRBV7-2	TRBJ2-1	CASSFARSITREQFF
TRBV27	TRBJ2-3	CASSSMGLAGASTDTQYF
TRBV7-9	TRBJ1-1	CASSPQQTNTEAFF
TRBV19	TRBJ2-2	CASSMVQVGDTGELFF
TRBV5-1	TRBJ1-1	CASSLGSAINTEAFF
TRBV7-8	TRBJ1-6	CASSLAAGKNSPLHF
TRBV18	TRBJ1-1	CASSPTAQGRGAMNTEAFF
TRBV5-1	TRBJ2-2	CASSSNTGELFF
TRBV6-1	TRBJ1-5	CASSLGQGAGNQPQHF